This paragraph reports one TCR beta chain. Its antigen is not known. Every donor had blood drawn once into heparin, 90 to 150 mL on average. Purity above 98% was achieved in all sorted populations. Expressed TCRB transcripts were sequenced because the entire RNA isolate underwent reverse transcription. Libraries were prepared by immunoSEQ multiplex PCR; TCRdb keeps only in-frame clonotypes and omits some of them. The data hold over 300,000 clones, with over 7% observed a single time. There are 16 residues in the CDR3. Germline CDR1 is LGHNA and CDR2 is YSLEER. Trimming cost V 3 bases and J 9 bases; bases outside gene matches: 10. The source of the sample is a study of beta chain features in type 1 diabetes. Study observations and caveats: Significant though moderate, a shortening of TCRB CDR3s appeared in all four CD4+ subsets of Type 1 diabetes patients.

This clonotype was obtained from a man aged 25 to 40 with type 1 diabetes. The sequencing sample was made of central memory CD4+ T cells from blood. The rearrangement links TRBV4-3 to TRBJ2-5; 13 positions match TRBD2. CDR3 sequence (DNA): TGCGCCAGCAGCCATGAACTACCGACTAGCGGGGGGCCCCAGTACTTC. Residues: CASSHELPTSGGPQYF.